The 17 T cell receptor beta chains presented below share a single source sample, sequenced in a study of Ad26.COV2.S vaccination and SARS-CoV-2 variants listed by TCRdb under 2021. Libraries were prepared through the immunoSEQ multiplex PCR assay. In TCRdb, the immuneACCESS table is reduced to in-frame sequences with V and J assigned. These tables do not hold every clone; where another copy was compared, an unresolved V gene accounts for under half, and the others remain unexplained. In this sample the table shows hundreds of thousands of clones, approximately 92% of which occur a single time. The ten largest clones add up to over 1.5% of the sample. The sample's treatment or condition label, decoded: 15 to 20 received Ad26.COV2.S at low or high dose, single or two shots; about 5 received placebo; per-sample allocation not given. Repertoires of vaccine and placebo recipients were sequenced from samples taken on day 63 after the first injection.

The sequencing used peripheral blood, collected in a trial of Ad26.COV2.S vaccine versus placebo. All receptors come from a person aged 18-65 years who received the Ad26.COV2.S COVID-19 vaccine or a placebo.

This clone was seen once. The CDR3 sequence is CASSWALAGDYDEQFF. In nucleotides, the CDR3 is TGTGCCAGCAGCTGGGCACTAGCGGGGGATTATGATGAGCAGTTCTTC. The genes are TRBV5-6 and TRBJ2-1; 11 nucleotides match TRBD2. V gave up 3 bases and J gave up 8 bases; unmatched junction bases: 10. The CDR3 has 16 residues. Germline V gene lookup returns CDR1 SGHDT and CDR2 YYEEEE.

The V call is TRBV5-1, the J call TRBJ1-2, with 7 bases matching TRBD1. The CDR3 covers 16 residues. Per the germline V gene, CDR1 is SGHRS and CDR2 is YFSETQ. Trimming cost V 7 bases and J 2 bases; bases outside gene matches: 14. CDR3 loop: CASSQDAGTENYGYTF. The CDR3 DNA reads TGCGCCAGCTCACAAGATGCCGGGACAGAGAACTATGGCTACACCTTC.

The count of this clone is one. CDR3 in amino acids: CASSLLGTPISYEQYF. CDR3 DNA sequence: TGTGCCAGCAGCTTGCTTGGGACACCAATCTCCTACGAGCAGTACTTC. The chain recombines TRBV5-4 with TRBJ2-7; D possibly corresponds to TRBD1 (6 bases). This CDR3 is 16 amino acids long. CDR1 and CDR2 (germline): SGHNT, YYREEE (reference sequence). V dropped 1 base and J dropped 0 bases, with 14 bases sitting between them.

The chain employs TRBV5-4 and TRBJ1-3, with TRBD1 identical over 10 bases. CDR3 size: 15 residues. Germline CDR1 SGHNT, CDR2 YYREEE (reference sequence). V lost 4 bases to trimming and J lost 11 bases; unmatched junction nucleotides: 12. The CDR3 DNA reads as TGTGCCAGCAGCCCCTCCGGGACAGGGGACTTACCCATATATTTT. Translated: CASSPSGTGDLPIYF.

Of note for this clone: The junction departs from the called germline gene at one end, perhaps through a read error. The V gene is TRBV27, the J gene TRBJ2-7; 8 bases agree with TRBD1. CDR1 and CDR2 (germline): MNHEY, SMNVEV (reference sequence). This CDR3 spans 15 amino acids. The CDR3 region has the DNA TGTGCCAGCACTTTATCCGGGACAGGCCCCTACGAGCAGTACTTC. It yields the protein CASTLSGTGPYEQYF.

The chain combines TRBV18 with TRBJ2-5; 15 nucleotides line up with TRBD2. Germline values: CDR1 KGHSH, CDR2 LQKENI. V lost 4 bases and J lost 3; bases outside the gene matches: 6. The CDR3 runs to 17 residues. CDR3 in amino acids: CASSLRTSGGEKETQYF. The CDR3 nucleotides are TGTGCCAGCTCACTTCGGACTAGCGGGGGGGAAAAAGAGACCCAGTACTTC.

V and J are TRBV15 and TRBJ2-3, with no clear D. Germline values: CDR1 LNHNV, CDR2 YYDKDF (reference sequence). CDR3 length: 15 residues. V was clipped by 0 bases and J by 1 base, with 8 bases between them. Here the CDR3 reads CATSRDAQGTDTQYF. CDR3 sequence (DNA): TGTGCCACCAGCAGAGATGCCCAGGGCACAGATACGCAGTATTTT.

The V gene is TRBV4-1, the J gene TRBJ1-4; D perhaps matches TRBD1 (5 bases). The CDR3 runs 12 residues. The germline V gene encodes CDR1 MGHRA and CDR2 YSYEKL. Trimming took 3 bases from V and 8 from J, leaving 7 bases between them. The CDR3 reads CASSQGREKLFF. CDR3 nucleotide sequence: TGCGCCAGCAGCCAGGGACGAGAAAAACTGTTTTTT.

The V call is TRBV5-4, the J call TRBJ2-7; TRBD1 aligns across 9 bases. Per germline, CDR1 SGHNT and CDR2 YYREEE (reference sequence). V lost 5 bases to trimming and J lost 4 bases; unmatched junction nucleotides: 1. CDR3 size: 12 residues. The CDR3 nucleotides read TGTGCCAGCAGGGGACAGGGTTACGAGCAGTACTTC. This translates into CASRGQGYEQYF.

V gene TRBV27 combines with J gene TRBJ1-3; possibly TRBD1 for D (6 bases). Germline CDR1 and CDR2: MNHEY and SMNVEV (reference sequence). CDR3 length: 15 amino acids. V lost 5 bases and J 2 bases, leaving 13 bases between the germline ends. The CDR3, as DNA: TGTGCCAGCAGTATCACCAGGGGAACTGGAAACACCATATATTTT. Its translation: CASSITRGTGNTIYF.

This clone showed up just a few times. The CDR3 region is CASSLSARETDTQYF. The CDR3 DNA is TGTGCCAGCAGCTTATCTGCCAGGGAAACAGATACGCAGTATTTT. V and J are TRBV7-7 and TRBJ2-3, with TRBD1 as a possible D gene (5 bases). CDR1 and CDR2 from the germline V gene are SSHAT and FNYEAQ (reference sequence). The CDR3 has 15 residues. V lost 2 bases and J 3 bases, leaving 12 bases between the germline ends.

The chain has TRBV6-2 or TRBV6-3 and TRBJ1-5; D is unresolved. Germline V lookup: CDR1 MNHEY, CDR2 SVGEGT. The CDR3 is 14 residues long. The V end lost 4 bases, the J end lost 3 bases, and 10 bases lay between the germline ends. CDR3 sequence: CASSSSWFNQPQHF. The CDR3 nucleotides read TGTGCCAGCAGTTCATCATGGTTCAATCAGCCCCAGCATTTT.

This clone was seen just once. This chain connects TRBV7-6 to TRBJ1-4; D uncertain. Germline CDR1 and CDR2: SGHVS and FNYEAQ. The CDR3 contains 14 residues. V dropped 0 bases and J dropped 2 bases, with 4 bases sitting between them. The CDR3 loop reads CASSLAGTNEKLFF. CDR3 in DNA: TGTGCCAGCAGCTTAGCGGGGACTAATGAAAAACTGTTTTTT.

The chain has TRBV4-3 and TRBJ2-3; 13 bases are a match to TRBD2. The junction had 16 bases not matched to a gene; V was cut back by 4 bases and J by 0 bases. This CDR3 comprises 21 residues. CDR1 and CDR2 from the germline V gene are LGHNA and YSLEER. CDR3 in amino acids: CASSLDYFGTSGDASTDTQYF. Here the CDR3 DNA reads TGCGCCAGCAGCCTGGATTATTTCGGGACTAGCGGGGATGCTAGCACAGATACGCAGTATTTT.

This chain uses TRBV7-2 with TRBJ2-3, with a possible D match to TRBD2 (6 bases). V was cut by 1 base and J by 4 bases, with 15 bases left in between. Germline lookup yields CDR1 SGHTA and CDR2 FQGNSA. The CDR3 covers 16 residues. This chain's CDR3 is CASSLVARTSPDTQYF. The CDR3 region has the DNA TGTGCCAGCAGCTTAGTAGCTCGCACTAGCCCAGATACGCAGTATTTT.

In nucleotides, the CDR3 is TGTGCCAGCAGCTTCACCATCGGGACAGCAGAAGAGACCCAGTACTTC. It codes for CASSFTIGTAEETQYF. The V and J genes are TRBV7-9 and TRBJ2-5; 7 bases match TRBD1. The ends lost 3 bases at V and 3 bases at J; junction bases unmatched: 10. Germline V gene data show CDR1 as SEHNR and CDR2 as FQNEAQ (reference sequence). The CDR3 has 16 amino acids. The full variable domain, its missing parts supplied by reference TRBV7-9 and TRBJ2-5, is DTGVSQNPRHKITKRGQNVTFRCDPISEHNRLYWYRQTLGQGPEFLTYFQNEAQLEKSRLLSDRFSAERPKGSFSTLEIQRTEQGDSAMYLCASSFTIGTAEETQYFGPGTRLLVL.

The chain recombines TRBV5-1 with TRBJ2-1, with D tentatively TRBD2 (8 bases). The V end was cut by 3 bases, the J end by 4 bases, with 14 bases between. Germline V gene sequence: CDR1 SGHRS, CDR2 YFSETQ. CDR3 length: 15 amino acids. Here the CDR3 reads CASSSGGGQYNEQFF. CDR3 in DNA: TGCGCCAGCAGCTCGGGAGGGGGCCAGTACAATGAGCAGTTCTTC. Filled out from reference TRBV5-1 and TRBJ2-1, the complete variable domain reads KAGVTQTPRYLIKTRGQQVTLSCSPISGHRSVSWYQQTPGQGLQFLFEYFSETQRNKGNFPGRFSGRQFSNSRSEMNVSTLELGDSALYLCASSSGGGQYNEQFFGPGTRLTVL.